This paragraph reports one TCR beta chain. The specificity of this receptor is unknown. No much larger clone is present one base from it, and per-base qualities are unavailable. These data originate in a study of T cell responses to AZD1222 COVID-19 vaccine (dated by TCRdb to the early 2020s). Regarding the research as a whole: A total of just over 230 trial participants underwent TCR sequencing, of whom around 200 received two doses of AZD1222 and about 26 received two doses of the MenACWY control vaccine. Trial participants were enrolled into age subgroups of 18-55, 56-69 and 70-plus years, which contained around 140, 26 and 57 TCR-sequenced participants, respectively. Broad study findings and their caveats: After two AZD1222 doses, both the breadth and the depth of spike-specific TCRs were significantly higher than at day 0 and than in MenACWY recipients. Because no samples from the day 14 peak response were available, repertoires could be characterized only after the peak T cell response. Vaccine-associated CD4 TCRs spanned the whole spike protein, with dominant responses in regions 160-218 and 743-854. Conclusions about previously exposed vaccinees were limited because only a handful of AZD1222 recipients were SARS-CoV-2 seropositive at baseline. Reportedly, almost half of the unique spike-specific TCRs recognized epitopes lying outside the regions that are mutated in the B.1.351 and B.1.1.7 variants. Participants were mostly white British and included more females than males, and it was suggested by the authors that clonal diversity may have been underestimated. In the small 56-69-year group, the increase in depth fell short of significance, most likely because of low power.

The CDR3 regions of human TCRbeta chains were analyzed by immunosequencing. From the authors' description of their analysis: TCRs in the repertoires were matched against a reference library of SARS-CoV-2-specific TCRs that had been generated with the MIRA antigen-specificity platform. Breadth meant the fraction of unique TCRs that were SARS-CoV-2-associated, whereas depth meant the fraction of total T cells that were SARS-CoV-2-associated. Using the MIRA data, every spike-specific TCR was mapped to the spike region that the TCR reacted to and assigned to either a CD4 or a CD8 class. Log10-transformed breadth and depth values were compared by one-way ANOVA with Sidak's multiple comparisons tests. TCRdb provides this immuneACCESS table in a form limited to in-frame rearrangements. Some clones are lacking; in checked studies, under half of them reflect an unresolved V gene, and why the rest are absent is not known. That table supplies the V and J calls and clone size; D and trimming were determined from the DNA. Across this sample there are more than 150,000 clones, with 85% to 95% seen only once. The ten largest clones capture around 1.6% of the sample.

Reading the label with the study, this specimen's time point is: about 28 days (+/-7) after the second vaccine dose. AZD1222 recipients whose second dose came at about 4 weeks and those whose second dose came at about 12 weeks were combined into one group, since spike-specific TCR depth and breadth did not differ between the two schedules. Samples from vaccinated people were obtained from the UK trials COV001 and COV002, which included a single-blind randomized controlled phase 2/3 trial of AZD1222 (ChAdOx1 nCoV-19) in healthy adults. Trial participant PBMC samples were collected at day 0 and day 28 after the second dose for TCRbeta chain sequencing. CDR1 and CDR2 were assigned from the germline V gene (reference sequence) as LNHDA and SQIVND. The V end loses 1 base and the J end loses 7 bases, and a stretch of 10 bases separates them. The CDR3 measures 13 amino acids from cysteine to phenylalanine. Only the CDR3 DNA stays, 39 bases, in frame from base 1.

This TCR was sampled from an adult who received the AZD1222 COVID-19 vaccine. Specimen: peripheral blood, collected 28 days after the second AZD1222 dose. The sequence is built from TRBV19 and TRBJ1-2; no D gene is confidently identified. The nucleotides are TGTGCCAGTAGTATAGGTGAGGGTCGTGGCTACACCTTC. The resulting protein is CASSIGEGRGYTF.